The subject of this entry is one T cell receptor (beta chain). The data are from a study of blood T cell repertoires in COVID-19. On the study more broadly: From the United States, Italy and Spain came samples of acute and convalescent COVID-19. T cells, B-cell-depleted T cells, or PBMCs supplied cDNA or gDNA.

This CDR3 spans 16 amino acids. The germline V and J ends were trimmed by 4 bases and 2 bases, with 17 bases remaining between them. The germline CDR1 and CDR2 sequences are SGHRS and YFSETQ. Authors' processing steps: The assay estimated nucleated cells by amplifying reference gene primers. Some clones are missing from TCRdb's copy, which holds only in-frame ones; the method was immunoSEQ multiplex PCR. The DNA gave D and trimming, while V, J and clone size come from that table. The sample holds 150,000 to 200,000 clones, roughly nine tenths seen once. The V and J genes are TRBV5-1 and TRBJ2-3; maybe TRBD2 (6 bases). The TCR sequence derives from a human donor in a cohort sampled during active COVID-19. Sequenced material: peripheral blood. The CDR3 coding sequence is TGCGCCAGCAGCCCAGGTTGGGGGGACCTCACAGATACGCAGTATTTT. Amino acid sequence: CASSPGWGDLTDTQYF.